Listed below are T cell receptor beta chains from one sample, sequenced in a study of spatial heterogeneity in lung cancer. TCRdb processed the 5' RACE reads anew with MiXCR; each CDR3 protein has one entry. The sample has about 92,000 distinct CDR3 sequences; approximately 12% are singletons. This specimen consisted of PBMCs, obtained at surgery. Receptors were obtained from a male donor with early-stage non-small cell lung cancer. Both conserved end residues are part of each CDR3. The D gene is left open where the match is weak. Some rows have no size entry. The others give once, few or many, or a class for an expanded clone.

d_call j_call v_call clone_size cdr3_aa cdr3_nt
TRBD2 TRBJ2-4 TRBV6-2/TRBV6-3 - CASSRGLAELAKNIQYF TGTGCCAGCAGCCGGGGACTAGCGGAGCTAGCCAAAAACATTCAGTACTTC
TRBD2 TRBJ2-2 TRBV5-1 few CASIRLAGDTGELFF TGCGCCAGCATTCGACTAGCGGGAGACACCGGGGAGCTGTTTTTT
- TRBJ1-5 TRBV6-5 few CASSYPGGNQPQHF TGTGCCAGCAGTTACCCCGGGGGCAATCAGCCCCAGCATTTT
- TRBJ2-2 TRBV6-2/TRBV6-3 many CASRQIQGAGELFF TGTGCCAGCAGACAAATACAGGGAGCCGGGGAGCTGTTTTTT
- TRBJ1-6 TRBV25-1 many CASSEFQGRDSPLHF TGTGCCAGCAGTGAATTCCAGGGTAGGGACTCACCCCTCCACTTT
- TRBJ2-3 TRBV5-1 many CASRDTSSTDTQYF TGCGCCAGCAGGGATACTAGCAGCACAGATACGCAGTATTTT
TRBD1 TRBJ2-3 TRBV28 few CASSPWSGQDNTDTQYF TGTGCCAGCAGTCCGTGGTCAGGACAGGATAACACAGATACGCAGTATTTT
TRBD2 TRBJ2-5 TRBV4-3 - CASSQDRSGVETQYF TGCGCCAGCAGCCAAGATAGAAGCGGGGTGGAGACCCAGTACTTC
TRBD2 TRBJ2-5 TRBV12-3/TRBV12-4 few CASGTSGKTQYF TGTGCCAGTGGGACTAGCGGGAAGACCCAGTACTTC
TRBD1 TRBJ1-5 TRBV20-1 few CSAAIRDSLYSNQPQHF TGCAGTGCAGCAATCCGGGACAGTCTCTATAGCAATCAGCCCCAGCATTTT
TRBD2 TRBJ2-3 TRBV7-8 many CASSLSSGSSTDTQYF TGTGCCAGCAGCTTATCTAGCGGATCTAGCACAGATACGCAGTATTTT
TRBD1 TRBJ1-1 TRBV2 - CASSEKGRQGAGTEAFF TGTGCCAGCAGTGAAAAAGGCCGGCAGGGGGCAGGTACTGAAGCTTTCTTT